The following is a T cell receptor beta chain sequence with its context. This specimen belongs to a study of blood T cell repertoires in COVID-19. Germline V gives CDR1 LNHDA, CDR2 SQIVND (reference sequence). The V end was cut by 5 bases, the J end by 1 base, with 21 bases between. The CDR3 contains 17 residues. Measured with immunoSEQ multiplex PCR; TCRdb has only the in-frame clones, and not every one. The table includes approximately 500,000 clones, roughly 89% detected once. The V and J genes are TRBV19 and TRBJ2-7; D possibly corresponds to TRBD1 (7 bases). The clonotype originates from a woman aged 45-65 years with COVID-19, enrolled during active disease. Sequenced material: peripheral blood. The CDR3 here is CASSQRGGPRGSYEQYF. CDR3 bases: TGTGCCAGTAGTCAGAGGGGAGGACCCAGGGGGTCCTACGAGCAGTACTTC.